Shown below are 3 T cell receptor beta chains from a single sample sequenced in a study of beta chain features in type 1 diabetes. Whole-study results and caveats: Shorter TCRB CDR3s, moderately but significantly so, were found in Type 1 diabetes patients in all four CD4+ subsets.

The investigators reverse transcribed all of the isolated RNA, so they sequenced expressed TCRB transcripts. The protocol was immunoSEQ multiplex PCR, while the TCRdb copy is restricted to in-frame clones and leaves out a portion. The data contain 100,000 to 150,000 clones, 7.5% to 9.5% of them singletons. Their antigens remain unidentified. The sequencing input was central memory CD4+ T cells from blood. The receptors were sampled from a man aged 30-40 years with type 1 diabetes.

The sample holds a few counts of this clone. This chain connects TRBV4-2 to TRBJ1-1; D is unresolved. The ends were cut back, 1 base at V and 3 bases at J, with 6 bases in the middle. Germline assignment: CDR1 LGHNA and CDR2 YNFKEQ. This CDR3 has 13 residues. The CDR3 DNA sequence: TGTGCCAGCAGCCAAGTCGGGGACACTGAAGCTTTCTTT. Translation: CASSQVGDTEAFF.

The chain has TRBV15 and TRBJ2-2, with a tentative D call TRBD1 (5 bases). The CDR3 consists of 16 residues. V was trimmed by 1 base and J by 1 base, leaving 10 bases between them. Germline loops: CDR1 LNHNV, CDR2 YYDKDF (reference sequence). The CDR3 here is CATSRAPGLNTGELFF. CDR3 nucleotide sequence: TGTGCCACCAGCAGAGCCCCAGGGCTGAACACCGGGGAGCTGTTTTTT.

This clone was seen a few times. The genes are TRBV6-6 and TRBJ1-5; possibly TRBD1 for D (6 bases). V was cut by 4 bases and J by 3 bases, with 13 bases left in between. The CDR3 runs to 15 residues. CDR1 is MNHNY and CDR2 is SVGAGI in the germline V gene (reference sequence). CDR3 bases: TGTGCCAGCAGTTTCGGGGCAGGGGTCAATCAGCCCCAGCATTTT. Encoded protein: CASSFGAGVNQPQHF.